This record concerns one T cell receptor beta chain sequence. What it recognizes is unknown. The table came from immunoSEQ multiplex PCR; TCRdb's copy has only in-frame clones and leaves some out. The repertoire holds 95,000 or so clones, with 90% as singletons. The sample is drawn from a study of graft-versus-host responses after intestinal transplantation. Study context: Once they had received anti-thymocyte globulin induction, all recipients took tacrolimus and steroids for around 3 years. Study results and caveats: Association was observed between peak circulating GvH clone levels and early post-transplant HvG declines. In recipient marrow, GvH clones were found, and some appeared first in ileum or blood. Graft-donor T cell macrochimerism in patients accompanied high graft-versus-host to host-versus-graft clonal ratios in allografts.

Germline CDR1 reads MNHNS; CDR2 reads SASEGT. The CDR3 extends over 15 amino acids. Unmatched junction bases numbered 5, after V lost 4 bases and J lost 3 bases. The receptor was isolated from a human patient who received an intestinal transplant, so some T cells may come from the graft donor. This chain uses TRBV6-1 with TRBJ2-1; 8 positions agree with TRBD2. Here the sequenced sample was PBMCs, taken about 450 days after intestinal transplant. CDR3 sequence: CASSALLADYNEQFF. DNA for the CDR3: TGTGCCAGCAGTGCCCTACTAGCGGACTACAATGAGCAGTTCTTC.